A selection of T cell receptor beta chains follows, all from one sample in a study of Graves' ophthalmopathy and Graves' hyperthyroidism. TCRdb redid the calling of the multiplex PCR reads with MiXCR, one entry per CDR3 protein. In the table there are 400,000 to 450,000 distinct CDR3 sequences, around 20% of which are singletons. Sequenced material: peripheral blood. Every receptor here comes from a woman aged 18-29 years with stable Graves' hyperthyroidism. Each CDR3 is given with its conserved first and last residue.

v_call | cdr3_aa
TRBV5-6 | CASSTTDNYGYTF
TRBV10-3 | CAISPGQGASGNTIYF
TRBV6-2/TRBV6-3 | CASSYSSRSIFEQYF
TRBV9 | CASSAGFSEQYF
TRBV24-1 | CATSFTGANVLTF
TRBV6-1 | CASSEGGGQSRPLHF
TRBV5-1 | CASSLDISSPLHF
TRBV5-6 | CASSRTGEPYEQYF
TRBV6-2/TRBV6-3 | CASSRSPSGSWRDTEAFF
TRBV30 | CAWSRDRGIKNIQYF
TRBV20-1 | CSATRGGVRETQYF
TRBV19 | CASSIGWSRSKAKNIQYF
TRBV11-2 | CASLVLVGATYEQYF
TRBV9 | CASSNGINTGELFF
TRBV28 | CASSLGAGAPYEQYF
TRBV6-5 | CASSYEYSNQPQHF
TRBV12-3/TRBV12-4 | CASSITSEAFF
TRBV12-3/TRBV12-4 | CASSLAGSEKGQGLLEPQHF
TRBV7-9 | CASREGAVHEQYF
TRBV30 | CAWSPGRWSNQPQHF
TRBV28 | CASAGSGETQYF
TRBV11-2 | CASSLGTILSYEQYF
TRBV12-3/TRBV12-4 | CASSPEGSGYTF
TRBV19 | CASSLLPRGQETQYF
TRBV7-9 | CASSLAVGESPLHF
TRBV27 | CASSRRGGEGGYTF
TRBV28 | CASSFGGTFSGYTF
TRBV28 | CASSLSDGGYTF
TRBV20-1 | CSATDSLGSYDQYF
TRBV28 | CASSTGTGIVSPLHF
TRBV7-2 | CASSIRYEQYF
TRBV6-2/TRBV6-3 | CASRVGPGLTNTGELCF
TRBV15 | CATSRNPGADQETQYF